The clone carrying this T cell receptor (beta chain) was seen just once. This specimen belongs to a study of blood T cell repertoires in COVID-19. Study at large: PBMCs, B-cell-depleted T cells, or T cells provided the cDNA or gDNA that made up the material.

In the source study's methods: Amplified reference gene primers provided the basis for estimating nucleated cell counts. The assay was immunoSEQ multiplex PCR, and TCRdb's table has in-frame clones only and misses some. Clone size and the V and J calls come from that table; the DNA yielded D and trimming. The sample contains a few hundred thousand clones, roughly 88% of which appear only once. The TCR originated in a human donor with COVID-19, enrolled during active disease. The donor label of this sample is uncertain. The material sequenced was peripheral blood.

The CDR3 DNA follows: TGTGCCAGTAGTAGGGGTCTCAGGGACCGGGGGACTGAAGCTTTCTTT. The encoded protein is CASSRGLRDRGTEAFF. V and J are TRBV19 and TRBJ1-1, with D possibly matching TRBD1 (5 bases). The V end lost 4 bases, the J end lost 5 bases, and 20 bases lay between the germline ends. This CDR3 contains 16 residues. In germline, CDR1 is LNHDA, CDR2 SQIVND (reference sequence).